Sequencing of this T cell receptor (beta chain) was carried out in a study of blood T cell repertoires in COVID-19. In germline, CDR1 is SQVTM, CDR2 ANQGSEA. This CDR3 has 14 residues. The V gene end was trimmed by 4 bases and the J gene end by 2 bases; junction bases not matched to a gene: 7. TCRdb's copy holds only in-frame clones and misses some; the assay was immunoSEQ multiplex PCR. The data contain about 170,000 clones, around 80% of them seen just once; the ten biggest clones take up around a fifth. This receptor was taken from an elderly woman with acute or convalescent COVID-19. The rearrangement links TRBV29-1 to TRBJ2-7; TRBD2 matches at 8 bases. The sequencing input was peripheral blood. The DNA for the CDR3 is TGCAGCGTTGGTTCCCAGCGGGAGCCCTACGAGCAGTACTTC. This gives the protein CSVGSQREPYEQYF.